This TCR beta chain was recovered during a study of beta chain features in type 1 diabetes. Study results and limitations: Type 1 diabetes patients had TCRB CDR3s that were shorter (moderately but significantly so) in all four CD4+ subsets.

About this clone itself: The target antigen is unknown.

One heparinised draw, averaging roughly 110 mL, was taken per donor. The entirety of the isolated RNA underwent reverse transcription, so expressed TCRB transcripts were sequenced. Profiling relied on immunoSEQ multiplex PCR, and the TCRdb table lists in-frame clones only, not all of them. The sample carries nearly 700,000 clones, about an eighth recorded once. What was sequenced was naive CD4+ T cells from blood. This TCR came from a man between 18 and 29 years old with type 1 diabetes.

The CDR3 DNA is TGTGCCAGCAGCTTCGACCCAGTCAACACTGAAGCTTTCTTT. Translation gives CASSFDPVNTEAFF. The V and J genes are TRBV5-6 and TRBJ1-1; D is ambiguous. CDR1 is SGHDT and CDR2 is YYEEEE in the germline V gene. The CDR3 is 14 amino acids. V dropped 2 bases and J dropped 2 bases, with 10 bases sitting between them.